This T cell receptor beta chain was found in a study of blood T cell repertoires in COVID-19. Across the whole study: COVID-19 samples collected from the United States, Italy and Spain covered acute and convalescent phases. Sources were T cells, B-cell-depleted T cells, or PBMCs; the material itself was cDNA or gDNA.

Source study methods: Quantification of nucleated cells was approximated via reference gene primer amplification. Profiling relied on immunoSEQ multiplex PCR, and the TCRdb table lists in-frame clones only, not all of them. The DNA gave D and trimming, while V, J and clone size come from that table. In the table there are about 670,000 clones, 85% to 90% of which are singletons. The germline gives CDR1 SGHTA, CDR2 FQGNSA. Trimming shortened V by 5 bases and J by 3 bases, and 5 bases separated the two germline ends. The CDR3 is 11 amino acids. Specimen: peripheral blood. This chain connects TRBV7-2 to TRBJ2-7; D unclear. The origin of this receptor is a woman aged 18-29 years with acute or convalescent COVID-19. Here the CDR3 DNA reads TGTGCCAGCAGCCGAGGCTACGAGCAGTACTTC. Residues: CASSRGYEQYF. Drawing the rest from reference TRBV7-2 and TRBJ2-7, the complete variable domain is GAGVSQSPSNKVTEKGKDVELRCDPISGHTALYWYRQSLGQGLEFLIYFQGNSAPDKSGLPSDRFSAERTGGSVSTLTIQRTQQEDSAVYLCASSRGYEQYFGPGTRLTVT.